The sample holds a few counts of the clone carrying this T cell receptor delta chain. Its antigen is still unknown. One base separates it from a far larger clone, so it is likely a read error. Other nucleotide sequences in the sample specify the same CDR3. The germline CDR1 and CDR2 sequences are TSESDYY and QEAYKQQN. This CDR3 is built from 20 residues. This sample was taken from a study of γδ T cells in repeated Plasmodium falciparum infection. Study summary: Age- and gender-matched Australian children served as comparison for malaria-exposed Malian children. Timepoints: baseline, immediately before selected infections, and 21 days after every infection.

Both TRG and TRD chains were sequenced from each sorted sample. TCRdb reanalyzed the multiplex PCR reads using CATT. The data hold some 51,000 delta-chain clones, with more than 1.5% observed a single time. Bulk repertoires came from Vgamma9/Vdelta2+ or Vdelta2-negative gammadelta T cells flow-sorted from PBMC. General observations from the study: Compared with Australian children, Malian Vdelta2-negative repertoires seemed more clonal, less diverse, less shared.

The clonotype comes from a pool of human donors (malaria-infected and uninfected, not separated). Sequenced sample: gamma-delta T cells from blood. The V gene is TRAV38-2/DV8, the J gene TRDJ1; 13 bases line up with TRDD3. The J gene, left out of TCRdb, was set here by checking the DNA against germline. The CDR3 loop reads CAYRNKPAYWGIRGAGKLIF. For the CDR3, the DNA is TGTGCATATAGGAACAAACCTGCGTACTGGGGGATACGGGGCGCCGGTAAACTCATCTTT.